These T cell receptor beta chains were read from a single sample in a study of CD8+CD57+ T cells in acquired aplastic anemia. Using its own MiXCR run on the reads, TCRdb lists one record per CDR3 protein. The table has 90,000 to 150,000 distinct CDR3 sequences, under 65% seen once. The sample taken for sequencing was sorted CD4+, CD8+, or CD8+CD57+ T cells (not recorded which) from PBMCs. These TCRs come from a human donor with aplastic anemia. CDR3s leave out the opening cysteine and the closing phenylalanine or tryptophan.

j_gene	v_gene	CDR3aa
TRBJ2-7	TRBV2	ASRAGTSGRSYEQY
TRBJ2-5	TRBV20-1	SARDQSETQY
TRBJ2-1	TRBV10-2	ASSGSTDNEQF
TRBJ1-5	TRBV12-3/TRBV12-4	ASSLGEEQPQH
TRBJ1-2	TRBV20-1	SARVTPIVTTYYGYT
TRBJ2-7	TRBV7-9	ASSHRTGGIYEQY
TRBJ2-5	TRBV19	ASRQAGGTETQY
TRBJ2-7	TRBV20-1	SAQGPGQFYEQY
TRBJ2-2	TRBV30	AFDRANTGELF
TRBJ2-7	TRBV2	ASKVTGEQY
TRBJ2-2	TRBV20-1	SARDRRGSGELF
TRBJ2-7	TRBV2	ASSVSGMTYEQY
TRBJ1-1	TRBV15	ATSREGGRMNTEAV
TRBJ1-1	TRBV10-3	AIGQGVLNTEAF
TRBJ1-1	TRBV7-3	ASSLIGTTEAF
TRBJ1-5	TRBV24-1	ATSAPGLNQPQH
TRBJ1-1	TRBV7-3	VSSSQGGVAEAF
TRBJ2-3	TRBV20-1	SAHSLTGYTDTQY
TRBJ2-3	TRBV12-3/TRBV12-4	ASSFASGRGGTQY
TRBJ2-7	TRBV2	ASKGTTYEQY
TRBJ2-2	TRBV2	ASSLWQSTGELF
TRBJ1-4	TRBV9	ASGGTAYNEKLF